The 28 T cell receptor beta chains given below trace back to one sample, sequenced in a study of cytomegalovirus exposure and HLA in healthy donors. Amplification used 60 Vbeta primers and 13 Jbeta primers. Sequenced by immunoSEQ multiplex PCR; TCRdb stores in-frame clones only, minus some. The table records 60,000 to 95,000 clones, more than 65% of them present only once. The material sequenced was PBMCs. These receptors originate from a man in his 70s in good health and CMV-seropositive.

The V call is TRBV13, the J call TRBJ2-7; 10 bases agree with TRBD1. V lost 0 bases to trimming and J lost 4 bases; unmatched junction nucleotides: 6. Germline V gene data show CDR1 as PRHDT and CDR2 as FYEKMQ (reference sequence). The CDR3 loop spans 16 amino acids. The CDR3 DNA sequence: TGTGCCAGCAGCTTAGGCTCGACAGGGGGCGTATACGAGCAGTACTTC. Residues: CASSLGSTGGVYEQYF.

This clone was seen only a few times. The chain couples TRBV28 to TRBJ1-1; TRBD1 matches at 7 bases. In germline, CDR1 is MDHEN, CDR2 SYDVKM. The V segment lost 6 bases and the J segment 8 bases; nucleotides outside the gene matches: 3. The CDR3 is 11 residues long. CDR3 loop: CASSQDREAFF. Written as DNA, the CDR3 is TGTGCCAGCAGCCAGGACAGGGAAGCTTTCTTT.

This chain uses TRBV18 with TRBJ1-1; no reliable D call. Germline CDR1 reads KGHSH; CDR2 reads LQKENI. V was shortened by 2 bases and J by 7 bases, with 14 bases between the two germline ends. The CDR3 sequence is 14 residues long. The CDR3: CASSPGGRAGEAFF. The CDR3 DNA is TGTGCCAGCTCACCAGGCGGGCGCGCCGGTGAAGCTTTCTTT.

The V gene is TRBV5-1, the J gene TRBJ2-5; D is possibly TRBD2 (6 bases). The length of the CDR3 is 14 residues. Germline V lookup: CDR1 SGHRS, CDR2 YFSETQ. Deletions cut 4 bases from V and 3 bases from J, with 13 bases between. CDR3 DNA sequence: TGCGCCAGCAGCCGCGGGGAACGGGAAGAGACCCAGTACTTC. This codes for CASSRGEREETQYF.

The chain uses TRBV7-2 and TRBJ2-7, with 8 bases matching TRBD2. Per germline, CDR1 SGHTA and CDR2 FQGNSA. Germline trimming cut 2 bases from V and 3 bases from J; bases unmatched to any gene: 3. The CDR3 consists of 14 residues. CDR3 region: CASSLNSGGYEQYF. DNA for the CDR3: TGTGCCAGCAGCTTAAACAGCGGGGGCTACGAGCAGTACTTC.

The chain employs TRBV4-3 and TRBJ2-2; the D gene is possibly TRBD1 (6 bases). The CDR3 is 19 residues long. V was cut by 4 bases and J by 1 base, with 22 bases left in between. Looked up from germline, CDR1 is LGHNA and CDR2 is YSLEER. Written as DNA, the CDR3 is TGCGCCAGCAGCCTTGCCTGGCTTTACAGGGTAGGGAACACCGGGGAGCTGTTTTTT. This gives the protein CASSLAWLYRVGNTGELFF.

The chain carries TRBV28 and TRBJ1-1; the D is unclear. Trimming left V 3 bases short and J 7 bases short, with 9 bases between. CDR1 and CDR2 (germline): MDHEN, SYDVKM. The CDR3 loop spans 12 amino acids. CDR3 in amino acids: CASSFLGNEAFF. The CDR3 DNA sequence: TGTGCCAGCAGTTTCCTCGGGAATGAAGCTTTCTTT. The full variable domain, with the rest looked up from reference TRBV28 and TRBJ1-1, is DVKVTQSSRYLVKRTGEKVFLECVQDMDHENMFWYRQDPGLGLRLIYFSYDVKMKEKGDIPEGYSVSREKKERFSLILESASTNQTSMYLCASSFLGNEAFFGQGTRLTVV.

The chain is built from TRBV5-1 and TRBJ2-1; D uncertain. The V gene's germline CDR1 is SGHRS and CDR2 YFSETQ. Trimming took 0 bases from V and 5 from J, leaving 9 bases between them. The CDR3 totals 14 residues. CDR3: CASSLDESDNEQFF. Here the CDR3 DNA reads TGCGCCAGCAGCTTGGACGAGTCGGACAATGAGCAGTTCTTC.

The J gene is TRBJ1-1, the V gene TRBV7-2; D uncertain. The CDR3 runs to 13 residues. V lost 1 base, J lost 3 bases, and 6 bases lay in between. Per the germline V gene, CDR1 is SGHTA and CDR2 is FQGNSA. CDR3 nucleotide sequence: TGTGCCAGCAGCTTAGGTCAGTACACTGAAGCTTTCTTT. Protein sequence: CASSLGQYTEAFF. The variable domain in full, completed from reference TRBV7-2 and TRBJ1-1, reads GAGVSQSPSNKVTEKGKDVELRCDPISGHTALYWYRQSLGQGLEFLIYFQGNSAPDKSGLPSDRFSAERTGGSVSTLTIQRTQQEDSAVYLCASSLGQYTEAFFGQGTRLTVV.

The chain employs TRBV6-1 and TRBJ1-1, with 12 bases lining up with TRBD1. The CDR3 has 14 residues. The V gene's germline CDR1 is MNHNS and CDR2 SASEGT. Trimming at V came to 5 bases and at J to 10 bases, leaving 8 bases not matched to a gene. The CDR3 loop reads CASSPGGTGGRAFF. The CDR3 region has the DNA TGTGCCAGCAGTCCCGGGGGGACAGGGGGCCGAGCTTTCTTT.

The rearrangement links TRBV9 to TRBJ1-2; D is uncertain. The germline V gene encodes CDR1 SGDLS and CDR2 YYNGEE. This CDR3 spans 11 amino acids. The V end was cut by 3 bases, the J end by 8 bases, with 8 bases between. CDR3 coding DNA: TGTGCCAGCAGCGGAGATAAAGGCTACACCTTC. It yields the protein CASSGDKGYTF. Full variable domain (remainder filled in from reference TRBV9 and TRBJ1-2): DSGVTQTPKHLITATGQRVTLRCSPRSGDLSVYWYQQSLDQGLQFLIQYYNGEERAKGNILERFSAQQFPDLHSELNLSSLELGDSALYFCASSGDKGYTFGSGTRLTVV.

As DNA, the CDR3 is TGTGCCAGTAGTAAGCGGGGGGGCACCGGGGAGCTGTTTTTT. It codes for CASSKRGGTGELFF. The rearrangement joins TRBV19 to TRBJ2-2; 10 bases fit TRBD2. Looked up from germline, CDR1 is LNHDA and CDR2 is SQIVND (reference sequence). Trimming at V came to 4 bases and at J to 4 bases, leaving 0 bases not matched to a gene. The CDR3 covers 14 residues.

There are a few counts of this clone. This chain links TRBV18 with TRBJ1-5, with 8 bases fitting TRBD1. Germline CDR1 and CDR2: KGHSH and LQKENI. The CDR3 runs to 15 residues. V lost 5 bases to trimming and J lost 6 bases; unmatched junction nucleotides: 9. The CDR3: CASSTGQGLGQPQHF. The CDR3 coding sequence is TGTGCCAGCTCAACCGGACAGGGATTGGGTCAGCCCCAGCATTTT.

In nucleotides, the CDR3 is TGTGCCAGCAGTGAATTGGGCAGGGGGCCGGCTGAAGCTTTCTTT. It specifies CASSELGRGPAEAFF. The chain is built from TRBV6-1 and TRBJ1-1; 8 nucleotides agree with TRBD1. CDR1 and CDR2 (germline): MNHNS, SASEGT. The CDR3 covers 15 residues. V was pared by 2 bases and J by 6 bases, with 8 bases of the junction left unmatched.

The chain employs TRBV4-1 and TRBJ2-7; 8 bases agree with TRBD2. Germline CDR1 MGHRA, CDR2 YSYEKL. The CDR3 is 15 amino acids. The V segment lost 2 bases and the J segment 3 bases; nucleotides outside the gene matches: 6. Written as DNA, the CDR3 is TGCGCCAGCAGCCAACCGGGACTAGAAATCTACGAGCAGTACTTC. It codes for CASSQPGLEIYEQYF.

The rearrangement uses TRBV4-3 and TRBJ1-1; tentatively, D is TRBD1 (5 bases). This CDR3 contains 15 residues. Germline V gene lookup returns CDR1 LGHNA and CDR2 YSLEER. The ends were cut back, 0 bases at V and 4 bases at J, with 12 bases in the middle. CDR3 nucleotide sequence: TGCGCCAGCAGCCAAGATAGGGGCCGCAGCACTGAAGCTTTCTTT. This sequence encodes CASSQDRGRSTEAFF.

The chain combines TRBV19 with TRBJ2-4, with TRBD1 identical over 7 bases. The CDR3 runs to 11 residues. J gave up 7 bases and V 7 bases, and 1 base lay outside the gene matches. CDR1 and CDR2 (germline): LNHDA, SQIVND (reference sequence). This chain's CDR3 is CASKGQNIQYF. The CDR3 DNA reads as TGTGCCAGTAAGGGACAGAACATTCAGTACTTC.

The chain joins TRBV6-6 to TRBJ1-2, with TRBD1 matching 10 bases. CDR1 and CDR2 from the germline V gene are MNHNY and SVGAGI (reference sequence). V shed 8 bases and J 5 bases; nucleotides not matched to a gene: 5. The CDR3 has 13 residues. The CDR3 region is CASGRGQGYGYTF. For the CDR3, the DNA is TGTGCCAGCGGGAGGGGACAGGGGTATGGCTACACCTTC.

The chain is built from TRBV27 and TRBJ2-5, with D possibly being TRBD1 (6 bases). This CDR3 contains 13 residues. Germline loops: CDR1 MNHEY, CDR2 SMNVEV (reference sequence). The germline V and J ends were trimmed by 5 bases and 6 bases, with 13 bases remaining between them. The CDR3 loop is CASSIQGTKTQYF. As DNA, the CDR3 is TGTGCCAGCAGTATACAGGGTACCAAGACCCAGTACTTC.

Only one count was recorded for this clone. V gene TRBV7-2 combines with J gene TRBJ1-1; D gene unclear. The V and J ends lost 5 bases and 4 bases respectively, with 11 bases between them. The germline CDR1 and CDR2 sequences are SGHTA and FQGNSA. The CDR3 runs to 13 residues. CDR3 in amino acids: CASSPQRGTEAFF. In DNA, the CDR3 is TGTGCCAGCAGCCCCCAGCGGGGCACTGAAGCTTTCTTT.

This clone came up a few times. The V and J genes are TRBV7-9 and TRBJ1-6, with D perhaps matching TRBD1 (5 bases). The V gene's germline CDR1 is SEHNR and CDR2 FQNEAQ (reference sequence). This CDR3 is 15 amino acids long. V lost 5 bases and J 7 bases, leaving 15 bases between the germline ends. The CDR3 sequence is CASSRGDSWNSPLHF. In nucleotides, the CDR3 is TGTGCCAGCAGCCGCGGCGACAGTTGGAATTCACCCCTCCACTTT.

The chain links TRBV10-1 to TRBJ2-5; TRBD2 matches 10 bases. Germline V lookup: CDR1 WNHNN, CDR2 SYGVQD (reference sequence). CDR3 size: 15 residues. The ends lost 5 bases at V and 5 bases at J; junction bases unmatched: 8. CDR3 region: CASSSGLAAGETQYF. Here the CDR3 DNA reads TGCGCCAGCAGTTCTGGACTAGCGGCCGGGGAGACCCAGTACTTC.

The CDR3 spells CASSMSHRGNTEAFF. CDR3 in DNA: TGTGCCAGTAGTATGTCTCACAGGGGGAACACTGAAGCTTTCTTT. The V gene is TRBV19, the J gene TRBJ1-1, with 7 bases identical to TRBD1. The V and J ends lost 3 bases and 1 base, in that order; junction bases with no gene match: 5. The CDR3 consists of 15 residues. Per germline, CDR1 LNHDA and CDR2 SQIVND (reference sequence).

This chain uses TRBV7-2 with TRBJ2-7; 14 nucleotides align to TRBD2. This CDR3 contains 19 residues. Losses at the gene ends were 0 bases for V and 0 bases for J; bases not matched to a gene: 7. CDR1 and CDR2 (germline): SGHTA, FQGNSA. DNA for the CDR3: TGTGCCAGCAGCTTAGCTCCGGGACTAGCGGGGGCAAACTCCTACGAGCAGTACTTC. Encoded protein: CASSLAPGLAGANSYEQYF.

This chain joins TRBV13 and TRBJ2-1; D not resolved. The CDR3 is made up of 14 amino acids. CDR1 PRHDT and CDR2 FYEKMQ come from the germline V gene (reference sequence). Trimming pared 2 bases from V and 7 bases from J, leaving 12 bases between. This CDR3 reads CASSLFAARNEQFF. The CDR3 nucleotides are TGTGCCAGCAGCTTATTCGCAGCCAGGAATGAGCAGTTCTTC.

CDR3 sequence reads: CAISEAAGNYNEQFF. The CDR3 DNA reads as TGTGCCATCAGCGAAGCAGCGGGAAACTACAATGAGCAGTTCTTC. This sequence joins TRBV10-3 and TRBJ2-1, with 7 bases that match TRBD2. Germline CDR1 and CDR2: ENHRY and SYGVKD. CDR3 length: 15 amino acids. The J segment lost 3 bases and the V segment lost 6 bases, leaving 8 bases of the junction unmatched.

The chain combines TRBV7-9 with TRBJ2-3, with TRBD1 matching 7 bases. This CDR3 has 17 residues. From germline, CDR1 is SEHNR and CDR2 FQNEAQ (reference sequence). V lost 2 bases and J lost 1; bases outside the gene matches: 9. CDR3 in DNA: TGTGCCAGCAGCTTAACTAACAGGGGATCTGGCACAGATACGCAGTATTTT. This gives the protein CASSLTNRGSGTDTQYF.

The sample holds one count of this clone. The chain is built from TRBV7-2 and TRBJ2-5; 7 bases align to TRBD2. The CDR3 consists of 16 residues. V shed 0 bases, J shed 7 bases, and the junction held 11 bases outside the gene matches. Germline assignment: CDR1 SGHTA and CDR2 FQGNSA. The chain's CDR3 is CASSLAGGGGVRTQYF. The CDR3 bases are TGTGCCAGCAGCTTAGCGGGCGGGGGTGGAGTGCGGACCCAGTACTTC.